This T cell receptor (beta chain) emerged from a study of blood T cell repertoires in COVID-19. As for the study in general: Collection of acute and convalescent COVID-19 samples took place in the United States, Italy and Spain.

As originally analysed: Reference gene primer amplification in the assay estimated nucleated cell counts. The data were produced by immunoSEQ multiplex PCR, yet TCRdb's version contains in-frame clones alone and is incomplete. V, J and clone size were drawn from that table, and D and trimming were deduced from the DNA. This sample has approximately 70,000 clones, with roughly 88% found just once. This CDR3 region has 16 residues. The ends were cut back, 0 bases at V and 2 bases at J, with 12 bases in the middle. Germline V gives CDR1 MNHEY, CDR2 SMNVEV (reference sequence). V is TRBV27 and J is TRBJ2-3; D gene unclear. The receptor's source is an elderly man with active or convalescent COVID-19. Input material: peripheral blood. For the CDR3, the DNA is TGTGCCAGCAGTTTATCGGTTTCGCGCCCCACAGATACGCAGTATTTT. As protein: CASSLSVSRPTDTQYF.